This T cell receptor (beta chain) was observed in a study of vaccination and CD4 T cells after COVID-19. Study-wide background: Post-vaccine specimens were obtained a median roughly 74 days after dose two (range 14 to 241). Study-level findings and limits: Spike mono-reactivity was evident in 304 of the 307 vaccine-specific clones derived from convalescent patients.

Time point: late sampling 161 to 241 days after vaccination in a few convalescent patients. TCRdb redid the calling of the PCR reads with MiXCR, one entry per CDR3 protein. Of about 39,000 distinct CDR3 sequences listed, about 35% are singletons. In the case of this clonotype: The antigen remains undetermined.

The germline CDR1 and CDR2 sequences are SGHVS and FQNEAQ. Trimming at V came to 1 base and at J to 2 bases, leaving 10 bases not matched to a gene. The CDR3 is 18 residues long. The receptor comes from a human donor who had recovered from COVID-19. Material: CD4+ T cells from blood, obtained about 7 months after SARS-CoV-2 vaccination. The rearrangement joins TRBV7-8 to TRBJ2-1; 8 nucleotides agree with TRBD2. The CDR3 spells CASSLDRLAGHPYNEQFF. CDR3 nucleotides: TGTGCCAGCAGCTTAGATAGGCTAGCGGGCCACCCCTACAATGAGCAGTTCTTC.